This T cell receptor (beta chain) originates from a study of shared clonotypes between healthy human individuals. The naive CD8 subset, CD45RO-negative cells positively selected for CCR7, excluded terminally differentiated effector memory CD45RA+ cells. V shed 4 bases and J 8 bases; nucleotides not matched to a gene: 19. Germline-derived CDR1 and CDR2 are SGHRS and YFSETQ. The CDR3 sequence is 17 residues long. In the authors' methods: Quality scores were absent from the junction-only immunoSEQ sequences, so filtering differed. Some clones are missing from TCRdb's copy, which holds only in-frame ones; the method was immunoSEQ multiplex PCR. The V and J calls and clone size were taken over from that table, and D and trimming were inferred from the DNA. The table has approximately 840,000 clones, about 96% seen once.

Input material: naive CD8+ T cells sorted from blood. The V call is TRBV5-1, the J call TRBJ1-2; 8 positions agree with TRBD1. The origin of this receptor is a man aged 25-45 years in good health. In nucleotides, the CDR3 is TGCGCCAGCAGCATAGGGACAGGCCCCCCTTCTTTTGGGGGCTACACCTTC. As protein: CASSIGTGPPSFGGYTF. Together with reference TRBV5-1 and TRBJ1-2, the CDR3 gives the full variable domain: KAGVTQTPRYLIKTRGQQVTLSCSPISGHRSVSWYQQTPGQGLQFLFEYFSETQRNKGNFPGRFSGRQFSNSRSEMNVSTLELGDSALYLCASSIGTGPPSFGGYTFGSGTRLTVV.